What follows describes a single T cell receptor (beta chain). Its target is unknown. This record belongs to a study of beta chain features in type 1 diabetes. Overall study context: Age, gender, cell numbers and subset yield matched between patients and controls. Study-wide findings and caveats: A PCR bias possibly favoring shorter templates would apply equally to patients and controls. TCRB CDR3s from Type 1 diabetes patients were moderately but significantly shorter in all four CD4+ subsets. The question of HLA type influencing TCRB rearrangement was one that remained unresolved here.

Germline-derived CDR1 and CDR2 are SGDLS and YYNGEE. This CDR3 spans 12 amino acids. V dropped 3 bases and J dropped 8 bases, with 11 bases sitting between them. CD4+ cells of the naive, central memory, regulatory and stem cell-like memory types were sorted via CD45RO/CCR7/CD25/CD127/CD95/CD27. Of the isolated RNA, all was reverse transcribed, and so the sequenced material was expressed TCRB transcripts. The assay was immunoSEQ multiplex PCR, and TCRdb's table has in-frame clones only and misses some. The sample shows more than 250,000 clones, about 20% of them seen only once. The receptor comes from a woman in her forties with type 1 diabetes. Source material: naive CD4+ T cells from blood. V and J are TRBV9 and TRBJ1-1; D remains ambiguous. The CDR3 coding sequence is TGTGCCAGCAGCGGAGCTACCAAAGAAGCTTTCTTT. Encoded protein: CASSGATKEAFF.